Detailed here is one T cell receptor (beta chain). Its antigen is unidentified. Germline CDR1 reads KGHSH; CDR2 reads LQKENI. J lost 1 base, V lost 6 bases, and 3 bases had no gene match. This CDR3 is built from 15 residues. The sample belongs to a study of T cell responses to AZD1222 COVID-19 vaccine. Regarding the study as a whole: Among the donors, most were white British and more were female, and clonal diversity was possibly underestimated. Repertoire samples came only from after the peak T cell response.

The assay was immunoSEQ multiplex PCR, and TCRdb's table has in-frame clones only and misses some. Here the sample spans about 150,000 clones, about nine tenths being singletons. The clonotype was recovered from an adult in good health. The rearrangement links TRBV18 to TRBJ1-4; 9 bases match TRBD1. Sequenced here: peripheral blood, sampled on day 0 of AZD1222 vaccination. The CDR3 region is CASSPTGGTNEKLFF. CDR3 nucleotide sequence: TGTGCCAGCTCCCCGACAGGGGGAACTAATGAAAAACTGTTTTTT.